The source of this T cell receptor (beta chain) is a study of human T cells and chemical hapten exposure. Study at large: Small discrepancies in pooled library volume mainly accounted for the varying TCR yields per sample. Study findings and constraints: TCRs above 1 in 1000 frequency stayed constant with DPC sensitization.

The CDR3 runs 13 residues. The V end was cut by 7 bases, the J end by 3 bases, with 12 bases between. During construction of the library, unique molecular identifiers were attached to individual cDNA molecules for quantitative, reproducible TCR counting. The authors' processing: Between 23,224 and 690,600 TCRs appeared in each sample, and the median stood at approximately 100,000. TCRdb redid the calling of the 5' RACE reads with MiXCR, one entry per CDR3 protein. The V and J calls come from TCRdb's annotation, not from the publication. Here the sample spans approximately 150,000 distinct CDR3 sequences, over 3.5% being singletons. This clonotype appeared a few times. What it binds is not known. It was unfractionated whole blood from which total RNA was extracted.

V and J are TRBV12-3 or TRBV12-4 and TRBJ1-1, with TRBD1 as a possible D gene (5 bases). The origin of this receptor is a female donor in good health. This CDR3 reads CASTYPGYTEAFF. In DNA form, the CDR3 reads TGTGCCAGCACCTATCCAGGGTACACTGAAGCTTTCTTT.